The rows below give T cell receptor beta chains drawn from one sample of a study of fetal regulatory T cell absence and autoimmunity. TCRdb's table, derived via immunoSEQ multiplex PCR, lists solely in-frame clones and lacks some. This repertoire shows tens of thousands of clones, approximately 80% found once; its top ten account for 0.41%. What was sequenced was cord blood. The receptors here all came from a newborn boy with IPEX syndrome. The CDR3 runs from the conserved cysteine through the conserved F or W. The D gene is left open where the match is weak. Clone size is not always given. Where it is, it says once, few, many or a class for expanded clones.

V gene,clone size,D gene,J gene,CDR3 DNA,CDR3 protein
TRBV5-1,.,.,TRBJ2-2,TGCGCCAGCAGCTTGGCCCGGGGGTCCACCGGGGAGCTGTTTTTT,CASSLARGSTGELFF
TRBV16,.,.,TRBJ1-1,TGTGCCAGCAGCCAGATATGGACTGAAGCTTTCTTT,CASSQIWTEAFF
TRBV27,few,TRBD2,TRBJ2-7,TGTGCCAGCATCCAAAGGCGGGAGTCAGCCTACGAGCAGTACTTC,CASIQRRESAYEQYF
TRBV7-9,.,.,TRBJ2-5,TGTGCCAGCAGCTTAAAATCTCTCCGGGTACAAGAGACCCAGTACTTC,CASSLKSLRVQETQYF
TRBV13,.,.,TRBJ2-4,TGTGCCAGCAGCTTAGCTGGGAGAGCCAAAAACATTCAGTACTTC,CASSLAGRAKNIQYF
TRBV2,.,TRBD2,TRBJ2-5,TGTGCCAGCAGTGGACTAGCGGTCTACGGGGAGACCCAGTACTTC,CASSGLAVYGETQYF
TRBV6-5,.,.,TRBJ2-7,TGTGCCAGCAGTTGGACGGGGGGCCCCTACGAGCAGTACTTC,CASSWTGGPYEQYF
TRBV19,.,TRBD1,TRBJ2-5,TGTGCCAGTAGTATACAGGGGGCAGAGACCCAGTACTTC,CASSIQGAETQYF
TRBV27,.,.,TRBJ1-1,TGTGCCAGCAGTTTAATATCCGGGAACACTGAAGCTTTCTTT,CASSLISGNTEAFF
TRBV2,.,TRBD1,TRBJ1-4,TGTGCCAGCAGGACCGGGACAGGGGATGAAAAACTGTTTTTT,CASRTGTGDEKLFF
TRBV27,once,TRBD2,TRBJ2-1,TGTGCCAGCAAGCTAGCGGGAGGGCCGAATGAGCAGTTCTTC,CASKLAGGPNEQFF
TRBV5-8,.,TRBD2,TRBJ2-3,TGTGCCAGCAGCTGGGGGACTAGCGGTAACACAGATACGCAGTATTTT,CASSWGTSGNTDTQYF
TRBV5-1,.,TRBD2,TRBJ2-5,TGCGCCAGCAGCTTGGGACTAGCCCCCGAGACCCAGTACTTC,CASSLGLAPETQYF
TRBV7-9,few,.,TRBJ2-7,TGTGCCAGCAGCTTAGGGGCAGGGGTTAATATGGTTCCCTACGAGCAGTACTTC,CASSLGAGVNMVPYEQYF
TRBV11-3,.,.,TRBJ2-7,TGTGCCAGCAGCTCCGAGGGGTGGGACTACGAGCAGTACTTC,CASSSEGWDYEQYF
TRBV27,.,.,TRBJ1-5,TGTGCCAGCAGCGCGATGGGGTGGACGGGCAATCAGCCCCAGCATTTT,CASSAMGWTGNQPQHF
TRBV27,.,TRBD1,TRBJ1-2,TGTGCCAGCAGTTTATTAGGGGAATCCGGGACAGGGAGAGCAGATTATTCCTATGGCTACACCTTC,CASSLLGESGTGRADYSYGYTF
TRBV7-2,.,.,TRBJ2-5,TGTGCCAGCAGCCCCCGCGAGCGGACCCAAGAGACCCAGTACTTC,CASSPRERTQETQYF
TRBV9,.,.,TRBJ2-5,TGTGCCAGCAGCGTTCCGGGGAGGGAGACCCAGTACTTC,CASSVPGRETQYF
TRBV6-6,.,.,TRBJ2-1,TGTGCCAGCAGTCCGGAGGGCCCTCTCTACAATGAGCAGTTCTTC,CASSPEGPLYNEQFF
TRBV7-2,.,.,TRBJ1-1,TGTGCCAGCAGCTCTGGGTGGAACACTGAAGCTTTCTTT,CASSSGWNTEAFF
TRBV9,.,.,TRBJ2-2,TGTGCCAGCAGCGTGGGGGATAGCACCGGGGAGCTGTTTTTT,CASSVGDSTGELFF
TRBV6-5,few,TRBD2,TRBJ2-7,TGTGCCAGCCGGACTAGCAGCTACGAGCAGTACTTC,CASRTSSYEQYF
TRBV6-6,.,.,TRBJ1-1,TGTGCCAGCAGTTACCTGAGCGGAGGTGAAGCTTTCTTT,CASSYLSGGEAFF
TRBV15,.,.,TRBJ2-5,TGTGCCACCACCCGAGGAGCGGCGGAGACCCAGTACTTC,CATTRGAAETQYF
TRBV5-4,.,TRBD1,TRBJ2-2,TGTGCCAGCAGCCCCCGACAGGGGGCTCCCGGGGAGCTGTTTTTT,CASSPRQGAPGELFF
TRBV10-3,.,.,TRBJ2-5,TGTGCCATCAATGGCGGAGGGGCCGGTGAGACCCAGTACTTC,CAINGGGAGETQYF
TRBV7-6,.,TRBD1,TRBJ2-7,TGTGCCAGCAGCTCGTACAGGGGCTACGAGCAGTACTTC,CASSSYRGYEQYF
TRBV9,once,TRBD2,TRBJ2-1,TGTGCCAGCAGCGTCGGGGGGGCCTCCTACAATGAGCAGTTCTTC,CASSVGGASYNEQFF
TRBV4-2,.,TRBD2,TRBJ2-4,TGTGCCAGCAGCCAAGAAATACTAGCGCCAAACATTCAGTACTTC,CASSQEILAPNIQYF
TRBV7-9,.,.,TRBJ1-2,TGTGCCAGCAGCCGAGGTCTCTATGGCTACACCTTC,CASSRGLYGYTF
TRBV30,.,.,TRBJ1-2,TGTGCCTGGAGGCCGGGGGGACGTGGGTCCTATGGCTACACCTTC,CAWRPGGRGSYGYTF
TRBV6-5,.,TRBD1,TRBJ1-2,TGTGCCAGCACCGGACAGGGGGCGCCTAACTATGGCTACACCTTC,CASTGQGAPNYGYTF
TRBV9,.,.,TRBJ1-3,TGTGCCAGCAGCGTAGCTGGGACTGGAAACACCATATATTTT,CASSVAGTGNTIYF
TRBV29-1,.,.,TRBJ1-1,TGCAGCGTGGCCGGGTGGGACACTGAAGCTTTCTTT,CSVAGWDTEAFF
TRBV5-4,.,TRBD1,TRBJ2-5,TGTGCCAGCAGTTCTGACAGGGGAGAGACCCAGTACTTC,CASSSDRGETQYF
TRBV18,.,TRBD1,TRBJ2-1,TGTGCCAGCTCACCCCCAGTGGGACAGTTTTACAATGAGCAGTTCTTC,CASSPPVGQFYNEQFF
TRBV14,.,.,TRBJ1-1,TGTGCCAGCAGCTCTCGACGGATGAACACTGAAGCTTTCTTT,CASSSRRMNTEAFF
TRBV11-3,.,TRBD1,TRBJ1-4,TGTGCCAGCAGCACGGGACAGGGGTATGAAAAACTGTTTTTT,CASSTGQGYEKLFF